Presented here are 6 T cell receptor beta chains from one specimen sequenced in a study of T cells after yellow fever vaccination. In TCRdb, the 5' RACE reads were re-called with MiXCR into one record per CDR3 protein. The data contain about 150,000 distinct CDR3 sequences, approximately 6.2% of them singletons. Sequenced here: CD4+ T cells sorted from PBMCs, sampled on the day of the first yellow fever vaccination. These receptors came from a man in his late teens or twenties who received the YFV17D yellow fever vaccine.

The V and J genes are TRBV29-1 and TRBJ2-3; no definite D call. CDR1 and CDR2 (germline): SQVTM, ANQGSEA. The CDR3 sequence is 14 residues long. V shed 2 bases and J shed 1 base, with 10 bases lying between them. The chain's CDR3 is CSVERGFGTDTQYF. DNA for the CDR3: TGCAGCGTTGAACGTGGCTTCGGCACAGATACGCAGTATTTT.

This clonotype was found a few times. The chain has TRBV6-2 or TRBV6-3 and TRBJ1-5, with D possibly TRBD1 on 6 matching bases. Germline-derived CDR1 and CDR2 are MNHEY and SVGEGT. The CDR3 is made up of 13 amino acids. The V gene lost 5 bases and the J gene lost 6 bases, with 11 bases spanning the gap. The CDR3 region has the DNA TGTGCCAGCAGTCCCAGACAGGTTCAGCCCCAGCATTTT. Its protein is CASSPRQVQPQHF.

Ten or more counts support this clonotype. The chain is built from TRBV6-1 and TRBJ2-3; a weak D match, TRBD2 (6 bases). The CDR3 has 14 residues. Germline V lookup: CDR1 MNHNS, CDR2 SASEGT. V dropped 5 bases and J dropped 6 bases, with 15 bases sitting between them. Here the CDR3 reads CASSRTLAGDTQYF. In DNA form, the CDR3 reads TGTGCCAGCAGTCGGACCCTCGCGGGGGATACGCAGTATTTT.

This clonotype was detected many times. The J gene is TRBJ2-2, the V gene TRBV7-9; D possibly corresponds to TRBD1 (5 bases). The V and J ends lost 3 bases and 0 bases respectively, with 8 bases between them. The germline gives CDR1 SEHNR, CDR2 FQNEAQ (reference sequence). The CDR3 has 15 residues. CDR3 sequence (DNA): TGTGCCAGCAGCTTCAGGGTCCCGAACACCGGGGAGCTGTTTTTT. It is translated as CASSFRVPNTGELFF.

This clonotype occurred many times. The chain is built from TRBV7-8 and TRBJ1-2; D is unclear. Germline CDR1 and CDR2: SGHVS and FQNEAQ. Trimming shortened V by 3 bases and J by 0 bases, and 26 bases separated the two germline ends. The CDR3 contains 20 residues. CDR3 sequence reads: CASSLEGLLVRRRANYGYTF. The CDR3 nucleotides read TGTGCCAGCAGCTTGGAAGGATTACTCGTTCGGAGGCGCGCTAACTATGGCTACACCTTC.

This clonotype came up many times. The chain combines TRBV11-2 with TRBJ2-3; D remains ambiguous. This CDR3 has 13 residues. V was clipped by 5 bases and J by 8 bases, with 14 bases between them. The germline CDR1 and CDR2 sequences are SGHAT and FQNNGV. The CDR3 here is CASSQSLGGTQYF. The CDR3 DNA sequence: TGTGCCAGCAGCCAATCCCTGGGTGGTACGCAGTATTTT.